Below are 32 T cell receptor beta chains sequenced from a single sample in a study of OX40 agonist ivuxolimab in advanced cancers. Libraries were made using the immunoSEQ multiplex PCR assay. TCRdb limited this immuneACCESS table to in-frame rearrangements with V and J called. A share of clones is missing; checked studies link under half to unresolved V genes, and the rest is unexplained. The sample data list about 57,000 clones, and approximately 92% of these were observed just once. Of the sample, around 26% is held by the ten largest clones. The sequenced sample was CD4+ or CD8+ T cells sorted from blood, obtained in a trial of the OX40 agonist ivuxolimab. The source of these receptors is an adult with an advanced solid tumor such as melanoma, head and neck, liver or kidney cancer.

This chain links TRBV10-3 with TRBJ2-7; 10 nucleotides align to TRBD2. V lost 10 bases, J lost 2 bases, and 14 bases stayed unmatched. The CDR3 loop spans 16 amino acids. Germline V lookup: CDR1 ENHRY, CDR2 SYGVKD. As DNA, the CDR3 is TGTGCCACCTGGGGGAGCGGGACTAGCGAAACCTACGAGCAGTACTTC. It encodes CATWGSGTSETYEQYF.

This sequence joins TRBV7-9 and TRBJ2-7; no firm D call. The CDR3 is 14 residues long. Deletions cut 1 base from V and 6 bases from J, with 13 bases between. Germline assignment: CDR1 SEHNR and CDR2 FQNEAQ (reference sequence). The CDR3 loop reads CASSLGGTLSEQYF. The CDR3 region has the DNA TGTGCCAGCAGCTTAGGCGGAACCTTGAGCGAGCAGTACTTC.

This clone was picked up one time. This chain connects TRBV9 to TRBJ1-3, with D perhaps TRBD1 (6 bases). CDR3 length equals 18 residues. Germline V gives CDR1 SGDLS, CDR2 YYNGEE. Trimming cost V 4 bases and J 1 base, with 21 bases left between them. The CDR3 coding sequence is TGTGCCAGCAGCAACCACCGGGACACCTTTTCTTCTGGAAACACCATATATTTT. Translation gives CASSNHRDTFSSGNTIYF.

This chain links TRBV6-5 with TRBJ1-4; 8 positions match TRBD1. Germline loops: CDR1 MNHEY, CDR2 SVGAGI. The CDR3 totals 15 residues. J gave up 6 bases and V 6 bases, and 9 bases lay outside the gene matches. CDR3 sequence (DNA): TGTGCCAGCAGCGGGACAGGCGAGAGTGATGAAAAACTGTTTTTT. Translation: CASSGTGESDEKLFF.

The table lists this clone with a count of one. The rearrangement links TRBV10-3 to TRBJ1-1; D call uncertain. V was pared by 2 bases and J by 7 bases, with 11 bases between. Germline V gene data show CDR1 as ENHRY and CDR2 as SYGVKD. The CDR3 sequence is 13 residues long. The CDR3: CAISEGWQIEAFF. CDR3 in DNA: TGTGCCATCAGTGAGGGTTGGCAGATTGAAGCTTTCTTT.

This chain uses TRBV6-5 with TRBJ2-1, with D perhaps matching TRBD2 (6 bases). Trimming shortened V by 0 bases and J by 9 bases, and 18 bases separated the two germline ends. CDR3 length: 16 residues. Germline values: CDR1 MNHEY, CDR2 SVGAGI. For the CDR3, the DNA is TGTGCCAGCAGTTACTCGAAAGTAGAGGGAGGATTTGAGCAGTTCTTC. Amino acid sequence: CASSYSKVEGGFEQFF.

The rearrangement joins TRBV4-3 to TRBJ1-5; possible D gene TRBD1, 5 bases. V lost 0 bases and J 7 bases, leaving 13 bases between the germline ends. Germline-derived CDR1 and CDR2 are LGHNA and YSLEER. CDR3 length: 15 residues. DNA for the CDR3: TGCGCCAGCAGCCAAGATCTGGGACTGAGGCAGCCCCAGCATTTT. Protein sequence: CASSQDLGLRQPQHF.

V usage is TRBV7-2 and J usage is TRBJ2-1, with 7 bases aligning to TRBD2. Trimming cost V 2 bases and J 5 bases; bases outside gene matches: 6. CDR3 length equals 15 residues. Looked up from germline, CDR1 is SGHTA and CDR2 is FQGNSA. The CDR3 coding sequence is TGTGCCAGCAGCTTACGCGGGAGTGCGCACAATGAGCAGTTCTTC. Amino acids: CASSLRGSAHNEQFF.

The rearrangement joins TRBV6-5 to TRBJ2-7, with D perhaps TRBD1 or TRBD2 (7 bases each). CDR1 MNHEY and CDR2 SVGAGI come from the germline V gene. V lost 6 bases and J 2 bases, leaving 17 bases between the germline ends. CDR3 length: 15 amino acids. The CDR3 region is CASSLQGGSPYEQYF. CDR3 nucleotides: TGTGCCAGCAGCCTCCAGGGGGGGTCCCCCTACGAGCAGTACTTC.

The rearrangement links TRBV19 to TRBJ2-5; TRBD2 agrees at 10 bases. This CDR3 has 15 amino acids. V trimming: 3 bases; J trimming: 3 bases; junction bases outside the gene matches: 4. CDR1 and CDR2 (germline): LNHDA, SQIVND (reference sequence). CDR3 sequence: CASSIRTSGEETQYF. The CDR3 DNA reads TGTGCCAGTAGTATCCGAACTAGCGGGGAAGAGACCCAGTACTTC.

The chain links TRBV9 to TRBJ2-2, with 9 bases aligning to TRBD1. The CDR3 extends over 17 amino acids. Looked up from germline, CDR1 is SGDLS and CDR2 is YYNGEE. Trimming took 3 bases from V and 1 from J; bases not matched to a gene: 7. The CDR3 here is CASSAEWDRENTGELFF. The CDR3 nucleotides are TGTGCCAGCAGCGCGGAATGGGACAGGGAGAACACCGGGGAGCTGTTTTTT.

The CDR3 DNA reads TGTGCCAGCAGTTACCCGACTAGCGGGATATCCAATGAGCAGTTCTTC. Translating it yields CASSYPTSGISNEQFF. V usage is TRBV6-6 and J usage is TRBJ2-1; 11 bases line up with TRBD2. Trimming took 2 bases from V and 6 from J; bases not matched to a gene: 6. Germline lookup yields CDR1 MNHNY and CDR2 SVGAGI (reference sequence). The CDR3 runs 16 residues.

CDR3 sequence (DNA): TGTGCCAGCAGTGACCCCGGGTACCAAGAGACCCAGTACTTC. Residues: CASSDPGYQETQYF. The chain employs TRBV6-1 and TRBJ2-5; D ambiguous. The CDR3 spans 14 residues. Germline CDR1 reads MNHNS; CDR2 reads SASEGT. V shed 3 bases and J shed 0 bases, with 8 bases lying between them.

The chain recombines TRBV28 with TRBJ1-1; D unclear. CDR3 length: 14 residues. The germline gives CDR1 MDHEN, CDR2 SYDVKM. V was shortened by 1 base and J by 1 base, with 7 bases between the two germline ends. CDR3 in amino acids: CASSLFSENTEAFF. The CDR3 DNA follows: TGTGCCAGCAGTTTATTTTCAGAGAACACTGAAGCTTTCTTT.

This chain links TRBV5-6 with TRBJ1-2, with a tentative D call TRBD1 (5 bases). This CDR3 contains 14 residues. V lost 4 bases, J lost 1 base, and 11 bases lay in between. From germline, CDR1 is SGHDT and CDR2 YYEEEE. DNA for the CDR3: TGTGCCAGCAGCCAAGAGACAGTTAACTATGGCTACACCTTC. The encoded protein is CASSQETVNYGYTF.

The chain links TRBV27 to TRBJ2-3, with D possibly matching TRBD2 (6 bases). V dropped 5 bases and J dropped 1 base, with 10 bases sitting between them. CDR3 size: 14 residues. Germline V lookup: CDR1 MNHEY, CDR2 SMNVEV (reference sequence). CDR3 DNA sequence: TGTGCCAGCAGTCTAGCGTGGGGCACAGATACGCAGTATTTT. Translated, it gives CASSLAWGTDTQYF.

This clone was seen once. The chain is built from TRBV5-1 and TRBJ2-7, with 7 bases aligning to TRBD1. Germline CDR1 reads SGHRS; CDR2 reads YFSETQ. The CDR3 totals 15 residues. With 0 bases clipped from V and 0 bases from J, the junction kept 3 bases outside the gene matches. This CDR3 is CASSLEQGFSYEQYF. CDR3 DNA sequence: TGCGCCAGCAGCTTGGAACAGGGGTTCTCCTACGAGCAGTACTTC.

This chain uses TRBV19 with TRBJ2-7; TRBD1 agrees at 7 bases. In germline, CDR1 is LNHDA, CDR2 SQIVND (reference sequence). Trimming cost V 2 bases and J 4 bases; bases outside gene matches: 8. CDR3 length: 15 amino acids. The CDR3 nucleotides read TGTGCCAGTAGTATATCAACAGGGGTTGTTTACGAGCAGTACTTC. This sequence encodes CASSISTGVVYEQYF.

The V call is TRBV13, the J call TRBJ2-7; TRBD1 aligns across 8 bases. The length of the CDR3 is 14 residues. Germline trimming cut 5 bases from V and 3 bases from J; bases unmatched to any gene: 6. Per the germline V gene, CDR1 is PRHDT and CDR2 is FYEKMQ (reference sequence). For the CDR3, the DNA is TGTGCCAGCAGCCTTCCGGGACAGGACTACGAGCAGTACTTC. Protein: CASSLPGQDYEQYF. Combining the CDR3 with reference TRBV13 and TRBJ2-7 gives the whole variable domain AAGVIQSPRHLIKEKRETATLKCYPIPRHDTVYWYQQGPGQDPQFLISFYEKMQSDKGSIPDRFSAQQFSDYHSELNMSSLELGDSALYFCASSLPGQDYEQYFGPGTRLTVT.

J is TRBJ2-5 and V is TRBV28; tentatively, D is TRBD2 (6 bases). The CDR3 extends over 19 amino acids. Germline CDR1 and CDR2: MDHEN and SYDVKM. Trimming took off 1 base at V and 5 bases at J, with 26 bases between the two ends. The CDR3: CASSLFLTLGLSLNETQYF. In DNA, the CDR3 is TGTGCCAGCAGTTTATTCCTTACCCTGGGACTTTCTCTCAATGAGACCCAGTACTTC.

V gene TRBV14 combines with J gene TRBJ2-1; the D gene could be TRBD1 or TRBD2 (5 bases each). The germline V and J ends were trimmed by 4 bases and 8 bases, with 15 bases remaining between them. The germline V gene encodes CDR1 SGHDN and CDR2 FVKESK. The CDR3 totals 14 residues. The CDR3 coding sequence is TGTGCCAGCAGCCCGGGGCAGGGAATACATGAGCAGTTCTTC. It encodes CASSPGQGIHEQFF.

The chain combines TRBV4-1 with TRBJ1-2; 8 bases line up with TRBD1. Losses at the gene ends were 1 base for V and 0 bases for J; bases not matched to a gene: 7. This CDR3 has 17 residues. CDR1 is MGHRA, CDR2 YSYEKL, per germline. This CDR3 reads CASSQAGTGRSNYGYTF. CDR3 coding DNA: TGCGCCAGCAGCCAAGCCGGGACAGGACGTTCTAACTATGGCTACACCTTC.

The rearrangement links TRBV5-6 to TRBJ2-7, with 9 nucleotides matching TRBD1. The trim removed 0 bases at V and 7 bases at J, leaving 8 bases unmatched. Germline loops: CDR1 SGHDT, CDR2 YYEEEE. The CDR3 has 15 amino acids. CDR3 sequence reads: CASSLAGQGFREQYF. The CDR3 DNA is TGTGCCAGCAGCTTGGCCGGACAGGGGTTTCGGGAGCAGTACTTC.

The chain carries TRBV10-3 and TRBJ1-5; D gene unclear. CDR1 is ENHRY, CDR2 SYGVKD, per germline. V gave up 0 bases and J gave up 1 base, with 13 bases separating them. The CDR3 extends over 17 amino acids. The chain's CDR3 is CAISESPAPESNQPQHF. CDR3 DNA sequence: TGTGCCATCAGTGAGTCTCCGGCTCCCGAGAGCAATCAGCCCCAGCATTTT.

In nucleotides, the CDR3 is TGTGCCAGCAGCCCCGTGATCAGGCTTTCCTACAATGAGCAGTTCTTC. It encodes CASSPVIRLSYNEQFF. The rearrangement joins TRBV14 to TRBJ2-1; D is unclear. Deletions cut 4 bases from V and 1 base from J, with 14 bases between. This CDR3 has 16 residues. Germline lookup yields CDR1 SGHDN and CDR2 FVKESK.

The gene calls are TRBV19 and TRBJ1-2; D remains ambiguous. This CDR3 contains 11 residues. With 3 bases removed from V and 7 bases from J, the gap between germline ends came to 6 bases. Germline loops: CDR1 LNHDA, CDR2 SQIVND (reference sequence). CDR3: CASSMVSGYTF. The CDR3 DNA reads TGTGCCAGTAGTATGGTCTCTGGCTACACCTTC. The full variable domain, completed using reference TRBV19 and TRBJ1-2, is DGGITQSPKYLFRKEGQNVTLSCEQNLNHDAMYWYRQDPGQGLRLIYYSQIVNDFQKGDIAEGYSVSREKKESFPLTVTSAQKNPTAFYLCASSMVSGYTFGSGTRLTVV.

The chain recombines TRBV27 with TRBJ2-7; D gene unclear. V gave up 5 bases and J gave up 3 bases, with 5 bases separating them. The CDR3 runs 11 residues. Germline values: CDR1 MNHEY, CDR2 SMNVEV (reference sequence). In nucleotides, the CDR3 is TGTGCCAGCAGTCCGGGCTACGAGCAGTACTTC. It is translated as CASSPGYEQYF.

The CDR3 nucleotides are TGTGCCAGCAGCTTAGGGGGATTCACTGAAGCTTTCTTT. It translates to CASSLGGFTEAFF. V gene TRBV13 combines with J gene TRBJ1-1; D gene uncertain. Trimming removed 0 bases from V and 4 bases from J, with 6 bases in between. The V gene's germline CDR1 is PRHDT and CDR2 FYEKMQ (reference sequence). The CDR3 runs 13 residues.

The chain couples TRBV19 to TRBJ2-7, with 8 bases matching TRBD2. CDR1 and CDR2 from the germline V gene are LNHDA and SQIVND (reference sequence). The V gene end was trimmed by 5 bases and the J gene end by 2 bases; junction bases not matched to a gene: 5. The CDR3 length is 14 residues. CDR3 in amino acids: CASSRGGETYEQYF. CDR3 in DNA: TGTGCCAGTAGTCGGGGGGGCGAGACCTACGAGCAGTACTTC.

The rearrangement uses TRBV28 and TRBJ2-1, with TRBD2 as a possible D gene (5 bases). V was shortened by 3 bases and J by 0 bases, with 6 bases between the two germline ends. Per the germline V gene, CDR1 is MDHEN and CDR2 is SYDVKM. This CDR3 is 14 amino acids long. In nucleotides, the CDR3 is TGTGCCAGCAGTTTTAGCGCCTCCTACAATGAGCAGTTCTTC. Amino acids: CASSFSASYNEQFF.

This chain links TRBV7-8 with TRBJ2-2; D unclear. Germline values: CDR1 SGHVS, CDR2 FQNEAQ. The CDR3 covers 14 residues. Trimming stripped 0 bases from V and 1 base from J, with 3 bases between. CDR3 DNA sequence: TGTGCCAGCAGCTTAGCTGTGAACACCGGGGAGCTGTTTTTT. Encoded protein: CASSLAVNTGELFF. The full variable domain, rest sourced from reference TRBV7-8 and TRBJ2-2, is GAGVSQSPRYKVAKRGQDVALRCDPISGHVSLFWYQQALGQGPEFLTYFQNEAQLDKSGLPSDRFFAERPEGSVSTLKIQRTQQEDSAVYLCASSLAVNTGELFFGEGSRLTVL.

This chain links TRBV9 with TRBJ1-5; D uncertain. Germline assignment: CDR1 SGDLS and CDR2 YYNGEE. There are 14 residues in the CDR3. V gave up 2 bases and J gave up 0 bases, with 6 bases separating them. CDR3 coding DNA: TGTGCCAGCAGCGTCGGACTTAGCAATCAGCCCCAGCATTTT. Translating it yields CASSVGLSNQPQHF.